This record looks at one T cell receptor beta chain sequence and its context. Its target is unknown. CDR3 length: 14 amino acids. V was shortened by 4 bases and J by 6 bases, with 13 bases between the two germline ends. The V gene's germline CDR1 is SGHTA and CDR2 FQGTGA. This entry belongs to a study of OX40 agonist ivuxolimab in advanced cancers. Study observations and caveats: Expanded clones were, on average, more numerous among CD8+ T cells than CD4+.

Generated by immunoSEQ multiplex PCR, the TCRdb table keeps only in-frame clones and is missing some. The data contain roughly 19,000 clones, about 80% of them singletons. The sample was CD4+ or CD8+ T cells sorted from blood, taken in a trial of the OX40 agonist ivuxolimab. This chain uses TRBV7-3 with TRBJ2-4; TRBD1 or TRBD2 may be the D gene (6 bases each). The origin of this receptor is an adult with an advanced solid tumor such as melanoma, head and neck, liver or kidney cancer. The CDR3 coding sequence is TGTGCCAGCAGCTCTCGGGGGCCCGGAAACATTCAGTACTTC. It specifies CASSSRGPGNIQYF. Complete variable domain (other parts from reference TRBV7-3 and TRBJ2-4): GAGVSQTPSNKVTEKGKYVELRCDPISGHTALYWYRQSLGQGPEFLIYFQGTGAADDSGLPNDRFFAVRPEGSVSTLKIQRTERGDSAVYLCASSSRGPGNIQYFGAGTRLSVL.